One TCR beta chain is described in this entry. Its antigen is not known. The data are from a study of cytomegalovirus exposure and HLA in healthy donors. The CDR3 spans 17 residues. CDR1 is MDHEN and CDR2 is SYDVKM in the germline V gene. Trimming cost V 5 bases and J 3 bases, with 22 bases left between them. General study points: Reportedly, TCR beta sequences accurately predicted HLA-A and HLA-B alleles in most subjects. Among the sequence variants, a highly shared cluster was likely an artifact of sequencing. In a later analysis, common viral pathogens appeared linked to several of the most significant clusters. Available immune exposure information covered CMV serostatus only.

A multiplex PCR was run with 60 Vbeta primers and 13 Jbeta primers. The assay was immunoSEQ multiplex PCR, and TCRdb's table has in-frame clones only and misses some. There are about 160,000 clones in the sample; roughly 82% occur only once, and about 10% lies in the top ten. This TCR was recovered from a man between 50 and 59 years old in good health and CMV-seropositive. Sequenced material: PBMCs. This rearrangement joins TRBV28 to TRBJ1-1; TRBD1 is a possible D gene (6 bases). CDR3 DNA sequence: TGTGCCAGCAGTGGACAAGTTACAGGGTGGATGGACACTGAAGCTTTCTTT. Protein product: CASSGQVTGWMDTEAFF.